These 21 T cell receptor beta chains were all obtained from the same sample, sequenced in a study of regulatory T cells in long-lasting Graves disease. The time point is: newly diagnosed GD, antithyroid drugs for less than 3 months. The TCR library was prepared using RNA isolated from PBMCs. Arm-PCR with iRepertoire HTBI primers amplified the CDR3 regions for these TCR beta libraries. In TCRdb, the multiplex PCR reads were re-called with MiXCR into one record per CDR3 protein. This sample yields 420,000 or so distinct CDR3 sequences, of which about a sixth are seen a single time; about a quarter belongs to the top ten. This sample was shared with a second study, whose subject was T cells in Graves' hyperthyroidism and ophthalmopathy.

The sample consisted of peripheral blood mononuclear cells (PBMCs), taken at new diagnosis, from a patient treated with antithyroid drugs. The receptor set was obtained from a woman aged 18-29 years with Graves disease.

Concerning this clonotype itself: A much larger clone differs by one base, so this may be a read error. This chain connects TRBV7-9 to TRBJ2-2; possible D gene TRBD2, 6 bases. The CDR3 totals 15 residues. V was clipped by 5 bases and J by 4 bases, with 14 bases between them. Germline assignment: CDR1 SEHNR and CDR2 FQNEAQ (reference sequence). CDR3 in amino acids: CASSLSGTPTGELFF. CDR3 DNA: TGTGCCAGCAGCCTCTCCGGGACTCCCACCGGGGAGCTGTTTTTT.

This clonotype was seen a handful of times. This CDR3 is CASSYGQSSSYEQYF. Written as DNA, the CDR3 is TGTGCCAGCAGCTACGGACAGTCTAGCTCCTACGAGCAGTACTTC. The V and J genes are TRBV7-3 and TRBJ2-7, with D possibly TRBD1 on 6 matching bases. Germline V gene lookup returns CDR1 SGHTA and CDR2 FQGTGA. V lost 4 bases and J 0 bases, leaving 13 bases between the germline ends. The CDR3 loop spans 15 amino acids.

There are many counts of this clonotype. V and J are TRBV28 and TRBJ2-3; 8 positions agree with TRBD2. The J segment lost 4 bases and the V segment lost 6 bases, leaving 9 bases of the junction unmatched. Germline CDR1 reads MDHEN; CDR2 reads SYDVKM. CDR3 length equals 15 residues. The CDR3 DNA reads as TGTGCCAGCAGCCCAGCGGGAGTGGCTTCAGATACGCAGTATTTT. Residues: CASSPAGVASDTQYF.

CDR3 nucleotides: TGTGCCAGCAGCTTGGGGCGGAACACCTACGAGCAGTACTTC. Residues: CASSLGRNTYEQYF. The V and J genes are TRBV7-9 and TRBJ2-7; D is perhaps TRBD1 (5 bases). Between the trimmed V and J ends, which lost 3 bases and 2 bases, there was a span of 11 bases. CDR3 length equals 14 residues. Germline V lookup: CDR1 SEHNR, CDR2 FQNEAQ (reference sequence).

This clonotype has ten or more counts. The chain is built from TRBV5-5 and TRBJ2-7; 7 bases line up with TRBD1. The germline V gene has CDR1 SGHKS and CDR2 YYEKEE (reference sequence). The ends lost 1 base at V and 4 bases at J; junction bases unmatched: 8. The CDR3 length is 15 residues. The CDR3 sequence is CASSLLGTDTYEQYF. In DNA form, the CDR3 reads TGTGCCAGCAGCTTGCTCGGGACAGATACGTACGAGCAGTACTTC.

This clonotype was seen many times. The CDR3 sequence: CASKSGSPFTDTQYF. CDR3 nucleotides: TGTGCCAGCAAATCGGGGTCCCCCTTCACAGATACGCAGTATTTT. J is TRBJ2-3 and V is TRBV28; TRBD2 might be the D (5 bases). Trimming took off 7 bases at V and 2 bases at J, with 16 bases between the two ends. This CDR3 is built from 15 residues. Germline-derived CDR1 and CDR2 are MDHEN and SYDVKM. Together with reference TRBV28 and TRBJ2-3, the CDR3 gives the full variable domain: DVKVTQSSRYLVKRTGEKVFLECVQDMDHENMFWYRQDPGLGLRLIYFSYDVKMKEKGDIPEGYSVSREKKERFSLILESASTNQTSMYLCASKSGSPFTDTQYFGPGTRLTVL.

This chain joins TRBV4-3 and TRBJ2-7, with TRBD2 identical over 9 bases. Losses at the gene ends were 1 base for V and 0 bases for J; bases not matched to a gene: 1. CDR1 and CDR2 from the germline V gene are LGHNA and YSLEER. The CDR3 extends over 15 amino acids. CDR3 in amino acids: CASSQGLAASYEQYF. The CDR3 bases are TGCGCCAGCAGCCAAGGACTAGCGGCCTCCTACGAGCAGTACTTC.

The sample holds a few counts of this clonotype. A read error may explain this, as a much larger clone is one base away. The CDR3 does not close with the conserved phenylalanine or tryptophan, likely indicating a read error. The chain has TRBV28 and TRBJ1-2; no reliable D call. The V gene's germline CDR1 is MDHEN and CDR2 SYDVKM. This CDR3 spans 13 amino acids. The V end was cut by 3 bases, the J end by 2 bases, with 7 bases between. The CDR3 is CASSFRRNYGYTC. The CDR3, as DNA: TGTGCCAGCAGTTTTAGAAGGAACTATGGCTACACCTGC.

This clonotype was found many times. This chain connects TRBV7-3 to TRBJ2-7, with a possible D match to TRBD2 (5 bases). Trimming removed 2 bases from V and 7 bases from J, with 15 bases in between. The CDR3 is made up of 14 amino acids. Looked up from germline, CDR1 is SGHTA and CDR2 is FQGTGA. CDR3 loop: CASSLGVIAPEQYF. CDR3 sequence (DNA): TGTGCCAGCAGCTTAGGGGTTATAGCGCCGGAGCAGTACTTC. Filled out from reference TRBV7-3 and TRBJ2-7, the complete variable domain reads GAGVSQTPSNKVTEKGKYVELRCDPISGHTALYWYRQSLGQGPEFLIYFQGTGAADDSGLPNDRFFAVRPEGSVSTLKIQRTERGDSAVYLCASSLGVIAPEQYFGPGTRLTVT.

There are many counts of this clonotype. The V call is TRBV20-1, the J call TRBJ2-5; TRBD2 agrees at 7 bases. The germline V gene encodes CDR1 DFQATT and CDR2 SNEGSKA (reference sequence). The CDR3 consists of 14 residues. Trimming cost V 4 bases and J 2 bases; bases outside gene matches: 7. The DNA of the CDR3 is TGCAGTGCTATTTGGCTAGCGGAGCAAGAGACCCAGTACTTC. Translating it yields CSAIWLAEQETQYF.

This clonotype has at least ten counts. The V and J genes are TRBV7-9 and TRBJ2-1; TRBD2 agrees at 8 bases. V shed 5 bases and J 5 bases; nucleotides not matched to a gene: 14. The CDR3 has 17 residues. CDR1 and CDR2 from the germline V gene are SEHNR and FQNEAQ (reference sequence). This chain's CDR3 is CASSPQWGLAGHNEQFF. CDR3 DNA: TGTGCCAGCAGCCCCCAGTGGGGTCTAGCGGGTCACAATGAGCAGTTCTTC.

This clonotype was observed at least ten times. The V and J genes are TRBV10-3 and TRBJ2-7; 7 bases agree with TRBD2. The V and J ends lost 4 bases and 5 bases, in that order; junction bases with no gene match: 5. This CDR3 comprises 13 residues. Germline V gene data show CDR1 as ENHRY and CDR2 as SYGVKD. In nucleotides, the CDR3 is TGTGCCATCAGTGGCGGGAGTTTCGACGAGCAGTACTTC. Amino acids: CAISGGSFDEQYF.

The sample holds a few counts of this clonotype. The chain's CDR3 is CASSDPQGVSYEQYF. DNA for the CDR3: TGTGCCAGCAGTGATCCCCAGGGGGTTTCGTACGAGCAGTACTTC. V usage is TRBV2 and J usage is TRBJ2-7; 7 nucleotides agree with TRBD1. This CDR3 has 15 residues. Per germline, CDR1 SNHLY and CDR2 FYNNEI. The ends lost 3 bases at V and 4 bases at J; junction bases unmatched: 9.

Ten or more counts support this clonotype. The chain joins TRBV28 to TRBJ2-7; 12 nucleotides match TRBD1. The CDR3 consists of 16 residues. Germline V CDR1 and CDR2: MDHEN, SYDVKM. Unmatched junction bases numbered 14, after V lost 10 bases and J lost 4 bases. CDR3 residues: CATSPGPGQGAYEQYF. The CDR3 DNA is TGTGCCACCTCCCCAGGGCCGGGACAGGGGGCTTACGAGCAGTACTTC.

At least ten counts were recorded for this clonotype. The chain is built from TRBV20-1 and TRBJ2-7, with 10 bases that match TRBD2. Germline assignment: CDR1 DFQATT and CDR2 SNEGSKA (reference sequence). With V trimmed by 4 bases and J by 4 bases, 4 bases remained unmatched. The CDR3 loop spans 13 amino acids. The CDR3 here is CSANSGRAYEQYF. The CDR3, as DNA: TGCAGTGCTAACAGCGGGAGGGCTTACGAGCAGTACTTC.

This clonotype has a count of ten or more. This chain joins TRBV7-2 and TRBJ2-7; D unresolved. V was trimmed by 1 base and J by 2 bases, leaving 12 bases between them. This CDR3 is built from 15 residues. CDR1 is SGHTA, CDR2 FQGNSA, per germline. The CDR3 loop reads CASSLEDGGAYEQYF. DNA of the CDR3: TGTGCCAGCAGCTTAGAAGACGGCGGTGCCTACGAGCAGTACTTC.

The rearrangement joins TRBV2 to TRBJ2-1; D may be TRBD1 (5 bases). The V gene's germline CDR1 is SNHLY and CDR2 FYNNEI. There are 13 residues in the CDR3. Trimming shortened V by 4 bases and J by 4 bases, and 8 bases separated the two germline ends. CDR3 coding DNA: TGTGCCAGCAGTGTGACAGTTTACAATGAGCAGTTCTTC. Amino acid sequence: CASSVTVYNEQFF.

In its sample, this clonotype was seen many times. The rearrangement joins TRBV20-1 to TRBJ2-7, with 8 bases aligning to TRBD1. Looked up from germline, CDR1 is DFQATT and CDR2 is SNEGSKA (reference sequence). With V trimmed by 0 bases and J by 1 base, 2 bases remained unmatched. The CDR3 spans 14 residues. This CDR3 reads CSARERTGSYEQYF. CDR3 coding DNA: TGCAGTGCTAGAGAGCGGACAGGGTCCTACGAGCAGTACTTC.

This clonotype was seen more than once but under ten times. J is TRBJ2-2 and V is TRBV6-5; 8 positions agree with TRBD1. The CDR3 totals 15 residues. J lost 4 bases, V lost 4 bases, and 5 bases had no gene match. Germline V gene data show CDR1 as MNHEY and CDR2 as SVGAGI. CDR3 protein: CASSLDRGGTGELFF. The CDR3 nucleotides are TGTGCCAGCAGTTTAGACAGGGGTGGCACCGGGGAGCTGTTTTTT.

The rearrangement joins TRBV14 to TRBJ1-1, with D uncertain. CDR3 length: 14 amino acids. CDR1 is SGHDN, CDR2 FVKESK, per germline. V was pared by 4 bases and J by 1 base, with 10 bases between. CDR3 nucleotide sequence: TGTGCCAGCAGCCGGGTTAATAGGAACACTGAAGCTTTCTTT. This sequence encodes CASSRVNRNTEAFF.

This clonotype occurred many times. The chain carries TRBV9 and TRBJ2-7, with 8 bases fitting TRBD2. J lost 2 bases, V lost 3 bases, and 7 bases had no gene match. This CDR3 comprises 15 residues. The germline gives CDR1 SGDLS, CDR2 YYNGEE. The CDR3 sequence is CASSGSAGVPYEQYF. The CDR3 DNA is TGTGCCAGCAGCGGATCAGCGGGAGTTCCCTACGAGCAGTACTTC.